A selection of T cell receptor beta chains follows, all from one sample in a study of T-cell memory formation after mild COVID-19. TCRdb reanalysed the 5' RACE reads using MiXCR and keeps one entry per CDR3 protein. The data contain about 100,000 distinct CDR3 sequences, 11% of them singletons. What was sequenced was PBMCs or a T cell subset sorted from them (not recorded which). Every receptor here comes from a man aged 18 to 29 who had mild COVID-19 (a few samples of this study predate the infection). Cell type and time point are not known. CDR3s include the opening cysteine and the closing phenylalanine or tryptophan. A D gene is named only where the DNA matches it firmly. Only some rows state a clone size, as once, few, many or a class for expanded clones.

TRBJ1-2 TRBV5-5 NA NA TGTGCCAGCAGCTTGGTGGGGGGGATTGATAACTATGGCTACACCTTC CASSLVGGIDNYGYTF
TRBJ2-6 TRBV30 many NA TGTGCCTCCGGGGAGGGGGCCACTGGGGCCAACGTCCTGACTTTC CASGEGATGANVLTF
TRBJ2-5 TRBV6-2/TRBV6-3 few TRBD1 TGTGCCAGCAGCACAGGGGTTAGAGAGACCCAGTACTTC CASSTGVRETQYF
TRBJ2-3 TRBV13 few NA TGTGCCAGCAGCCCCCGAACGGGAACCACAGATACGCAGTATTTT CASSPRTGTTDTQYF
TRBJ1-1 TRBV6-5 NA NA TGTGCCAGCAGTATAACAGGAGCACGGGCTTTCTTT CASSITGARAFF
TRBJ2-1 TRBV20-1 few NA TGCAGTGCTAGAGAAAGACCGCCTACCTACAATGAGCAGTTCTTC CSARERPPTYNEQFF
TRBJ2-2 TRBV29-1 NA NA TGCAGCGTTGAAGAGCGAACCGGGGAGCTGTTTTTT CSVEERTGELFF
TRBJ2-7 TRBV20-1 NA NA TGCAGTGCTAGTGGCCGGGACCTTCCACCCTACGAGCAGTACTTC CSASGRDLPPYEQYF
TRBJ2-7 TRBV9 NA NA TGTGCCAGCAGCGTTACGGGACACACCTTCTACGAGCAGTACTTC CASSVTGHTFYEQYF
TRBJ2-1 TRBV24-1 NA TRBD1 TGTGCCACCAGTGATCGGGGACAGGTACCTTACAATGAGCAGTTCTTC CATSDRGQVPYNEQFF
TRBJ2-1 TRBV28 NA NA TGTGCCAGCAGTTTTCGACTGTACAATGAGCAGTTCTTC CASSFRLYNEQFF
TRBJ2-5 TRBV27 NA TRBD2 TGTGCCAGCAGTCCACGGGGGGGCCCCGGAGAGACCCAGTACTTC CASSPRGGPGETQYF
TRBJ2-2 TRBV20-1 few TRBD2 TGCAGTGCTAGAGATAGAAGACTAGCGGGGAGTACCGGGGAGCTGTTTTTT CSARDRRLAGSTGELFF
TRBJ2-7 TRBV7-3 NA NA TGTGCCAGCAGCTTATCACCAACCTACGAGCAGTACTTC CASSLSPTYEQYF
TRBJ2-1 TRBV12-3/TRBV12-4 few TRBD1 TGTGCCAGCAGTCAGGGGGCCGCTGGCTACAATGAGCAGTTCTTC CASSQGAAGYNEQFF
TRBJ2-3 TRBV12-3/TRBV12-4 many NA TGTGCCAGCACGGCGGGCACAGATACGCAGTATTTT CASTAGTDTQYF
TRBJ1-2 TRBV5-1 few TRBD1 TGCGCCAGCAGCTTGACAGGGGCGATGAACTATGGCTACACCTTC CASSLTGAMNYGYTF
TRBJ1-1 TRBV6-5 NA NA TGTGCCAGCAGTTACTATGCCCCGAACACTGAAGCTTTCTTT CASSYYAPNTEAFF
TRBJ1-2 TRBV27 many NA TGTGCCAGCAGTTGGGAGGGCTACACCTTC CASSWEGYTF
TRBJ2-7 TRBV12-3/TRBV12-4 few NA TGTGCCAGCAGTTTTGGGGTTTCTTCGGTCTACGAGCAGTACTTC CASSFGVSSVYEQYF
TRBJ2-3 TRBV3-1 many TRBD2 TGTGCCAGCAGCCCTAGCGGGGGTCCCACAGATACGCAGTATTTT CASSPSGGPTDTQYF
TRBJ2-2 TRBV3-1 NA TRBD2 TGTGCCAGCAGAGCTGTAGCGGGGGGCCTAACGAACACCGGGGAGCTGTTTTTT CASRAVAGGLTNTGELFF
TRBJ2-5 TRBV20-1 few NA TGCAGTGCTAGAGATCTGGTGTCCCCCTTTCGGACCCAGTACTTC CSARDLVSPFRTQYF
TRBJ2-4 TRBV7-2 NA TRBD2 TGTGCCAGCAGTTGGGCGGGGGGTGAAGGAAACATTCAGTACTTC CASSWAGGEGNIQYF